These T cell receptor beta chains were read from a single sample in a study of T cell responses to AZD1222 COVID-19 vaccine. Assay used: immunoSEQ multiplex PCR; TCRdb lists only in-frame clones, some missing. The data contain about 110,000 clones, roughly four fifths of them singletons. The sample consisted of peripheral blood, taken on day 0 of AZD1222 vaccination. These receptors came from an adult in good health. The CDR3 runs from the conserved cysteine through the conserved F or W. D genes are given only for firm matches. For some rows the clone size is stated as once, few or many, or as a class when expanded; others skip it.

-,TRBJ2-4,TRBD2,TRBV5-6,TGTGCCAGCAGCCTAATAACTAGCGGGAGGGCCTTTGGCAAAAACATTCAGTACTTC,CASSLITSGRAFGKNIQYF
-,TRBJ2-1,-,TRBV5-1,TGCGCCAGCAGCCATCTCGGGGGCGGAAGTGATGAGCAGTTCTTC,CASSHLGGGSDEQFF
-,TRBJ2-5,-,TRBV2,TGTGCCAGCAGTGCTAACGGAGGGGGTGCCGGGGAGACCCAGTACTTC,CASSANGGGAGETQYF
once,TRBJ2-7,-,TRBV6-1,TGTGCCAGCAGTGACAGGGATCCCTACGAGCAGTACTTC,CASSDRDPYEQYF
-,TRBJ1-2,TRBD1,TRBV27,TGTGCCAGCAGTTTCAGAGCCGGGACAGGGGACTATGGCTACACCTTC,CASSFRAGTGDYGYTF
-,TRBJ1-2,-,TRBV21-1,TGTGCCAGCAGCAAAGGGACAGGACAGAATGGCTACACCTTC,CASSKGTGQNGYTF
-,TRBJ2-3,TRBD2,TRBV9,TGTGCCAGCAGCCCACGGAGCGGGGGAAGCACAGATACGCAGTATTTT,CASSPRSGGSTDTQYF
-,TRBJ2-7,TRBD2,TRBV24-1,TGTGCCACCAGTCCGTCTAGCGGACTCTCCTACGAGCAGTACTTC,CATSPSSGLSYEQYF
-,TRBJ1-2,TRBD1,TRBV6-4,TGTGCCAGCAGTGATGGGACAGGGGCTAACTATGGCTACACCTTC,CASSDGTGANYGYTF
-,TRBJ2-1,-,TRBV5-1,TGCGCCAGCAGCAGAAGCGGGTGGGACTACAATGAGCAGTTCTTC,CASSRSGWDYNEQFF
-,TRBJ2-1,-,TRBV21-1,TGTGCCAGCAGCCCGGGACTATCAGTCGCCGATGAGCAGTTCTTC,CASSPGLSVADEQFF
-,TRBJ1-1,TRBD1,TRBV18,TGTGCCAGCTCACCACGAGGACAGGGTGCGCAAGTGAACACTGAAGCTTTCTTT,CASSPRGQGAQVNTEAFF
-,TRBJ1-6,-,TRBV6-5,TGTGCCAGCAGTCTACCGGCGGGTGGTAATTCACCCCTCCACTTT,CASSLPAGGNSPLHF
once,TRBJ2-3,-,TRBV5-1,TGCGCCAGCAGCCTTAGCACAGATACGCAGTATTTT,CASSLSTDTQYF
-,TRBJ1-1,TRBD1,TRBV6-6,TGTGCCAGCAGTTCGACAGGGTTCGTGGCTTTCTTT,CASSSTGFVAFF
-,TRBJ1-1,TRBD1,TRBV6-5,TGTGCCAGCAGTTACGGACAGGGGACCTCTGAAGCTTTCTTT,CASSYGQGTSEAFF
-,TRBJ1-1,-,TRBV19,TGTGCCAGTAAGATCAGGGCGAATGGTAACACTGAAGCTTTCTTT,CASKIRANGNTEAFF
-,TRBJ1-1,-,TRBV3-1/TRBV3-2,TGTGCCAGCAGCCTCAAAGGGTGGGGTCGGGGAACTGAAGCTTTCTTT,CASSLKGWGRGTEAFF
-,TRBJ1-1,-,TRBV28,TGTGCCAGCAGTTTGTTGGTAGGCACTGAAGCTTTCTTT,CASSLLVGTEAFF
-,TRBJ1-4,-,TRBV5-1,TGCGCCAGCAGCTTGGTACCGGAGGAAAAACTGTTTTTT,CASSLVPEEKLFF
-,TRBJ1-2,-,TRBV14,TGTGCCAGCAGCCCCGGAAACTATGGCTACACCTTC,CASSPGNYGYTF
once,TRBJ1-1,TRBD1,TRBV15,TGTGCCACCAGCAGAGATGCTGGGACAGGGAGAAAGACTGAAGCTTTCTTT,CATSRDAGTGRKTEAFF
-,TRBJ2-3,TRBD2,TRBV5-5,TGTGCCAGCAGCTTGGAGTTTTCGGCTAGCGGGGGAGATACGCAGTATTTT,CASSLEFSASGGDTQYF
-,TRBJ1-2,TRBD1,TRBV28,TGTGCCAGCAGTTCACCCTGGACAGGGAGGACCTCTAACTATGGCTACGCCTTC,CASSSPWTGRTSNYGYAF
once,TRBJ2-7,-,TRBV3-1/TRBV3-2,TGTGCCAGCAGCCAAGAGGGGCAGGGACGTAAGTACTTC,CASSQEGQGRKYF